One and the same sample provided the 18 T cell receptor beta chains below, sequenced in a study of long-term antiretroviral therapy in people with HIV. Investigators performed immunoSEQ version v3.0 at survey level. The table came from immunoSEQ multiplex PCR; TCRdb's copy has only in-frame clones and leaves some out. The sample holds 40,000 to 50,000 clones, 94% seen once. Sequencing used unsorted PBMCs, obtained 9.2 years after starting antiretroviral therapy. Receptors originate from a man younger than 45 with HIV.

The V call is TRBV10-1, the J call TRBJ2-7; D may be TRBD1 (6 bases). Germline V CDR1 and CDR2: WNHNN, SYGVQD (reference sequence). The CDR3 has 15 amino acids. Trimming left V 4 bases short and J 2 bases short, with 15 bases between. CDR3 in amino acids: CASSAGQGSTYEQYF. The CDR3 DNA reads TGCGCCAGCAGTGCCGGGCAGGGGTCAACCTACGAGCAGTACTTC.

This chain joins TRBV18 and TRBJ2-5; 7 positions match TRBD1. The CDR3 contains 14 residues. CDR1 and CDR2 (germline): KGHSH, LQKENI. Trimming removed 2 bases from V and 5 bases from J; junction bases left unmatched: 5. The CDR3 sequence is CASSPNRGRETQYF. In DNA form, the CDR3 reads TGTGCCAGCTCACCAAACAGGGGTAGGGAGACCCAGTACTTC. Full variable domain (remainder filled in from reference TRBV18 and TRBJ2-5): NAGVMQNPRHLVRRRGQEARLRCSPMKGHSHVYWYRQLPEEGLKFMVYLQKENIIDESGMPKERFSAEFPKEGPSILRIQQVVRGDSAAYFCASSPNRGRETQYFGPGTRLLVL.

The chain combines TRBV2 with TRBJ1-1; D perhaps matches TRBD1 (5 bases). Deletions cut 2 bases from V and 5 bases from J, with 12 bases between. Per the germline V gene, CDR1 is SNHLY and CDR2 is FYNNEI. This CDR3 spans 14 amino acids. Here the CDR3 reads CASSEFGGRTEAFF. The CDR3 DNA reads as TGTGCCAGCAGTGAATTCGGGGGGAGGACTGAAGCTTTCTTT.

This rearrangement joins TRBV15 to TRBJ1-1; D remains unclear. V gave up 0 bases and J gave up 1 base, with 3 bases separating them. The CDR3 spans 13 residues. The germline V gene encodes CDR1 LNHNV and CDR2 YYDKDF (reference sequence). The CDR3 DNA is TGTGCCACCAGCAGAGATGAGAACACTGAAGCTTTCTTT. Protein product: CATSRDENTEAFF.

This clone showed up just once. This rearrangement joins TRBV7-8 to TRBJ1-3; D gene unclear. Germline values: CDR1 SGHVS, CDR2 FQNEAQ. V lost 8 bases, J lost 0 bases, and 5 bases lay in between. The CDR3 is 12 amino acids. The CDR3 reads CASGVSGNTIYF. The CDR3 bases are TGTGCCAGCGGCGTCTCTGGAAACACCATATATTTT.

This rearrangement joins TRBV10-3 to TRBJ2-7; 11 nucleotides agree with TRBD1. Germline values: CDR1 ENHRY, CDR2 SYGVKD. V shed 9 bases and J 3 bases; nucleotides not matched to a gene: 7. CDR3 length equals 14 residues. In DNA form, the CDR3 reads TGTGCCATAAATGGGGGACAGGGGGACTACGAGCAGTACTTC. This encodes CAINGGQGDYEQYF.

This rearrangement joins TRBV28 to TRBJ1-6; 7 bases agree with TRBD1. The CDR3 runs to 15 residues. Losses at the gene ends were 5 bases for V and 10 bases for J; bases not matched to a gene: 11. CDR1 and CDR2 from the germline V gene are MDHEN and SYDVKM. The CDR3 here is CASSPGQGGYSPLHF. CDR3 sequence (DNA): TGTGCCAGCAGTCCCGGGCAGGGGGGATACTCACCCCTCCACTTT.

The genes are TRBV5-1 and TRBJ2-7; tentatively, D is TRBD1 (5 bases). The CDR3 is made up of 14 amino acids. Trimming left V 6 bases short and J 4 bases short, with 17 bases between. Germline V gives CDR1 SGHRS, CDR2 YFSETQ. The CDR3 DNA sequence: TGCGCCAGCACCTGGGGTGGGGCAGGGTACGAGCAGTACTTC. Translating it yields CASTWGGAGYEQYF.

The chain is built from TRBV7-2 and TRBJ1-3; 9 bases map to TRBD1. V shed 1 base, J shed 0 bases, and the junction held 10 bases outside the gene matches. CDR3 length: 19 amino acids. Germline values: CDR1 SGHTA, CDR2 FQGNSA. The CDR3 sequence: CASSLVGGGTGSSGNTIYF. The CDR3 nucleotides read TGTGCCAGCAGCTTAGTGGGGGGCGGGACAGGGAGCTCTGGAAACACCATATATTTT.

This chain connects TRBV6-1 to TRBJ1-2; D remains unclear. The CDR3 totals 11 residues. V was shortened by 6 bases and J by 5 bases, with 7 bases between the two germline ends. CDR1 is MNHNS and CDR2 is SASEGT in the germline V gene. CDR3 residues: CASSRGYGYTF. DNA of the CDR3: TGTGCCAGCAGCCGTGGGTATGGCTACACCTTC.

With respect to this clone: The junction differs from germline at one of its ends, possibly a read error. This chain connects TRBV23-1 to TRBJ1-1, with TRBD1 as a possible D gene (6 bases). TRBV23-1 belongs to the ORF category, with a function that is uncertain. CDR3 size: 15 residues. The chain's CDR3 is CASSQSQSSGHGGGF. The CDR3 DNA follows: TGCGCCAGCAGTCAATCGCAATCCTCAGGGCACGGAGGGGGCTTT.

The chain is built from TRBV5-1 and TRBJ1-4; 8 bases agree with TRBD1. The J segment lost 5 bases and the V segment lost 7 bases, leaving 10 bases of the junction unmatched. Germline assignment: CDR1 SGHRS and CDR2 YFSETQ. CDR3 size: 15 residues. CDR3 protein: CASGHGQGPNEKLFF. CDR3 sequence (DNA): TGCGCCAGCGGCCATGGACAGGGTCCAAATGAAAAACTGTTTTTT.

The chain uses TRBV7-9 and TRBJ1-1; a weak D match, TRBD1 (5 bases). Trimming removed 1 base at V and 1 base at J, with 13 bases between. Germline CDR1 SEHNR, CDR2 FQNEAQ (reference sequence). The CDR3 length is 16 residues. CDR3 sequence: CASSLVLVRENTEAFF. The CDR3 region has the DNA TGTGCCAGCAGCTTAGTTTTGGTCAGGGAGAACACTGAAGCTTTCTTT.

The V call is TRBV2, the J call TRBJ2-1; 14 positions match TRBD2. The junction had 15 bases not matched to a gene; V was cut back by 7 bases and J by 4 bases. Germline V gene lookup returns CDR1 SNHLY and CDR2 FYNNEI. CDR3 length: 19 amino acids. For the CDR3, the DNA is TGTGCCAGCATTAGTTTAGGGACTAGCGGGGGTATGAAGTACAATGAGCAGTTCTTC. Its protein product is CASISLGTSGGMKYNEQFF.

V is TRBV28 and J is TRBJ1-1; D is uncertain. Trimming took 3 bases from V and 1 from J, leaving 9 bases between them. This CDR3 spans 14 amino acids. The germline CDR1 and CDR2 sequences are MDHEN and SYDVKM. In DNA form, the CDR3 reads TGTGCCAGCAGTTTGGCGTCAGGGAACACTGAAGCTTTCTTT. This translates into CASSLASGNTEAFF.

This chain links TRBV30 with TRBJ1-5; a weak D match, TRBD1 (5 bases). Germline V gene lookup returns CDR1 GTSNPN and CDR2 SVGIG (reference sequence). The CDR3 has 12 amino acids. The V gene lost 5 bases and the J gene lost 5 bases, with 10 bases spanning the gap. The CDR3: CAWPWGDQPQHF. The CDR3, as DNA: TGTGCCTGGCCCTGGGGGGATCAGCCCCAGCATTTT. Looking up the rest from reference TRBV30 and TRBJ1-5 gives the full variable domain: SQTIHQWPATLVQPVGSPLSLECTVEGTSNPNLYWYRQAAGRGLQLLFYSVGIGQISSEVPQNLSASRPQDRQFILSSKKLLLSDSGFYLCAWPWGDQPQHFGDGTRLSIL.

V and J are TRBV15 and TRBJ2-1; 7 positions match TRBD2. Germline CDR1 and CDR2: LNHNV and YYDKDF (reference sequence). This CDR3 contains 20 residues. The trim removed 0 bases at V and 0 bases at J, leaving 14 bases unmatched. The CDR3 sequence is CATSREGTGGGFSSYNEQFF. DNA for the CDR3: TGTGCCACCAGCAGAGAAGGGACTGGCGGGGGATTTAGCTCCTACAATGAGCAGTTCTTC.

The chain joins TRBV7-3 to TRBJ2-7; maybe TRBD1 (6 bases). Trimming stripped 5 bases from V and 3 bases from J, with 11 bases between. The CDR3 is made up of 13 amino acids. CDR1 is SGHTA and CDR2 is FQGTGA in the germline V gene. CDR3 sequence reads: CASSPLQGYEQYF. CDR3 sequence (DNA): TGTGCCAGCAGCCCACTACAGGGCTACGAGCAGTACTTC. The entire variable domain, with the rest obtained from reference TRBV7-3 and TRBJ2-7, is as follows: GAGVSQTPSNKVTEKGKYVELRCDPISGHTALYWYRQSLGQGPEFLIYFQGTGAADDSGLPNDRFFAVRPEGSVSTLKIQRTERGDSAVYLCASSPLQGYEQYFGPGTRLTVT.